These 9 T cell receptor beta chains were all obtained from the same sample, sequenced in a study of early T cells in non-severe SARS-CoV-2 infection. TCRdb reprocessed the 5' RACE reads via MiXCR and lists one record per CDR3 protein. Of roughly 50,000 distinct CDR3 sequences detected, roughly 9.8% appear once; the ten largest clones hold about 7.7%. Sequenced material: whole blood. These receptors all come from an adult who was a healthcare worker with PCR-confirmed SARS-CoV-2 infection or an uninfected control (not recorded which).

The chain carries TRBV7-6 and TRBJ2-1; no firm D call. Germline V lookup: CDR1 SGHVS, CDR2 FNYEAQ. The CDR3 consists of 14 residues. Trimming left V 1 base short and J 6 bases short, with 10 bases between. The CDR3 DNA is TGTGCCAGCAGCTTAGGTGGCGCAACCAATGAGCAGTTCTTC. Amino acid sequence: CASSLGGATNEQFF.

This clonotype was seen only once. The chain is built from TRBV12-3 or TRBV12-4 and TRBJ2-2; D assignment may be TRBD1 or TRBD2 (7 bases each). V was cut by 5 bases and J by 5 bases, with 15 bases left in between. The CDR3 is made up of 15 amino acids. The CDR3: CASSPRQGGTGELFF. CDR3 DNA sequence: TGTGCCAGCAGTCCCCGACAGGGAGGGACCGGGGAGCTGTTTTTT.

The CDR3 sequence: CASSLWRDNEQFF. The CDR3 DNA reads as TGTGCCAGCAGTTTATGGCGGGACAATGAGCAGTTCTTC. V gene TRBV28 combines with J gene TRBJ2-1; possibly TRBD2 for D (5 bases). V dropped 0 bases and J dropped 5 bases, with 5 bases sitting between them. Germline loops: CDR1 MDHEN, CDR2 SYDVKM. This CDR3 contains 13 residues.

The sample holds many counts of this clonotype. The chain joins TRBV11-2 to TRBJ1-2; D unresolved. CDR3 length: 13 residues. V shed 3 bases and J shed 3 bases, with 8 bases lying between them. Germline assignment: CDR1 SGHAT and CDR2 FQNNGV. The CDR3 bases are TGTGCCAGCAGCTTGTCCGCCGACTATGGCTACACCTTC. This codes for CASSLSADYGYTF.

In the case of this clonotype: A much larger clone lies one base from this, so it may be a read error. V usage is TRBV7-8 and J usage is TRBJ2-1; tentative D call: TRBD2 (6 bases). From germline, CDR1 is SGHVS and CDR2 FQNEAQ. This CDR3 is built from 15 residues. V was pared by 2 bases and J by 8 bases, with 16 bases between. CDR3 nucleotide sequence: TGTGCCAGCAGCTTAAGGGAGGAGCCCCATGATGAGCAGTTCTTC. Its translation: CASSLREEPHDEQFF.

This clonotype has more than one count but fewer than ten. This chain joins TRBV23-1 and TRBJ2-2; D is perhaps TRBD2 (6 bases). TRBV23-1 is filed as an ORF, its function uncertain. The CDR3 has 17 residues. V was trimmed by 0 bases and J by 4 bases, leaving 15 bases between them. The CDR3 sequence is CASSQSIGGDCTGELFF. CDR3 coding DNA: TGCGCCAGCAGTCAATCAATCGGAGGGGATTGCACCGGGGAGCTGTTTTTT.

This clonotype was seen repeatedly, ten times or more. This chain uses TRBV5-1 with TRBJ2-7; D is possibly TRBD1 (5 bases). CDR3 length: 15 residues. CDR1 is SGHRS and CDR2 is YFSETQ in the germline V gene. V lost 0 bases and J 4 bases, leaving 14 bases between the germline ends. The DNA of the CDR3 is TGCGCCAGCAGCTTGGAGGGCAGGGCAAGTTACGAGCAGTACTTC. The encoded protein is CASSLEGRASYEQYF.

A few counts support this clonotype. This sequence joins TRBV3-1 and TRBJ1-1; a possible D gene is TRBD1 (5 bases). CDR1 and CDR2 (germline): LGHDT, YNNKEL (reference sequence). The CDR3 sequence is 14 residues long. V was clipped by 8 bases and J by 5 bases, with 18 bases between them. The CDR3 loop is CASFRDAWSTEAFF. The CDR3 DNA reads TGTGCCAGCTTCCGGGACGCCTGGTCTACTGAAGCTTTCTTT.

This clonotype was recorded at least ten times. The rearrangement uses TRBV6-1 and TRBJ2-1, with D possibly being TRBD2 (6 bases). Trimming cost V 8 bases and J 4 bases, with 24 bases left between them. The CDR3 has 17 amino acids. The V gene's germline CDR1 is MNHNS and CDR2 SASEGT. The CDR3 nucleotides read TGTGCCAGCTCCCCCGCCTGGAGCGGGCCTCAGTACAATGAGCAGTTCTTC. It is translated as CASSPAWSGPQYNEQFF.